This T cell receptor beta chain appears in the sequencing data of a study of T cell responses to AZD1222 COVID-19 vaccine. Germline V lookup: CDR1 LGHNA, CDR2 YNFKEQ. V was pared by 1 base and J by 0 bases, with 12 bases between. The CDR3 contains 16 residues. Sequencing used immunoSEQ multiplex PCR; TCRdb keeps in-frame clones, though not all of them. The data show around 120,000 clones, more than 75% seen once. Details on this clone: Antigen: not known.

Study-level results: Following two doses of AZD1222, Spike-specific TCR breadth and depth rose.

The material was peripheral blood, obtained on day 0 of AZD1222 vaccination. The TCR comes from an adult in good health. The chain uses TRBV4-2 and TRBJ1-1; D is undetermined. CDR3 sequence (DNA): TGTGCCAGCAGCCAAGTCGGCAGCTCAATGAACACTGAAGCTTTCTTT. This gives the protein CASSQVGSSMNTEAFF.